This TCR beta chain was captured by sequencing in a study of molecular identifiers for immune sequencing clone quantification. This clonotype came up many times. The CDR3 is 12 residues long. Germline trimming cut 7 bases from V and 2 bases from J; bases unmatched to any gene: 4. The germline CDR1 and CDR2 sequences are SQVTM and ANQGSEA. TCRdb processed the PCR reads anew with MiXCR; each CDR3 protein has one entry. The table includes about 510,000 distinct CDR3 sequences, over 20% detected once. Sequenced material: naive CD8+ T cells from blood, with Jurkat cell RNA spiked in. Subset given: FACS-sorted CD8+CD4-CCR7+CD45RA+ naive T cells. This rearrangement joins TRBV29-1 to TRBJ2-7; 8 nucleotides match TRBD1. The receptor's source is a human donor in good health. Some libraries in this study had Jurkat cell RNA spiked in. The CDR3 protein is CSAGTGTYEQYF. The CDR3 bases are TGCAGCGCCGGGACAGGAACCTACGAGCAGTACTTC.